The 8 T cell receptor beta chains in this list originate from one sample, sequenced in a study of cytomegalovirus exposure and HLA in healthy donors. Amplification used 60 Vbeta primers and 13 Jbeta primers. TCRdb's table, derived via immunoSEQ multiplex PCR, lists solely in-frame clones and lacks some. Of over 150,000 clones in the sample, 68% were seen once. Material for sequencing was PBMCs. The origin of the receptors is a woman under 30 in good health and CMV-seropositive.

This clone was seen only once. The rearrangement joins TRBV5-1 to TRBJ2-7; TRBD2 agrees at 9 bases. This CDR3 has 14 residues. V lost 5 bases, J lost 3 bases, and 6 bases stayed unmatched. Germline V lookup: CDR1 SGHRS, CDR2 YFSETQ. Here the CDR3 DNA reads TGCGCCAGCAGGTTAGCGGGAGAATTCTACGAGCAGTACTTC. This translates into CASRLAGEFYEQYF.

About this clone itself: A junction end diverges from the germline sequence, so it may reflect a read error. The sample has other DNA sequences that encode this CDR3 too. V is TRBV4-3 and J is TRBJ2-7, with TRBD2 identical over 9 bases. Germline V CDR1 and CDR2: LGHNA, YSLEER. This CDR3 has 14 residues. CDR3 bases: TGCGCCAGCAGCGTTATAGCGGGAGACTACGAACAGTACTTC. Protein: CASSVIAGDYEQYF.

This clone was seen a few times. The chain links TRBV7-9 to TRBJ1-1; no clear D gene. Germline V gene lookup returns CDR1 SEHNR and CDR2 FQNEAQ (reference sequence). This CDR3 spans 13 amino acids. V lost 4 bases and J lost 2, with 8 bases in between. The CDR3 region is CASSSPFNTEAFF. The CDR3 DNA sequence: TGTGCCAGCAGCTCTCCTTTTAACACTGAAGCTTTCTTT.

J is TRBJ2-2 and V is TRBV2; 7 bases are a match to TRBD2. The CDR3 is 16 amino acids. Per germline, CDR1 SNHLY and CDR2 FYNNEI. J lost 3 bases, V lost 7 bases, and 11 bases had no gene match. This chain's CDR3 is CASKLGGSKDTGELFF. The DNA for the CDR3 is TGTGCCAGCAAGTTGGGCGGGAGTAAGGACACCGGGGAGCTGTTTTTT.

V gene TRBV7-2 combines with J gene TRBJ2-7; 7 bases fit TRBD1. The CDR3 has 13 residues. Germline lookup yields CDR1 SGHTA and CDR2 FQGNSA. Unmatched junction bases numbered 6, after V lost 4 bases and J lost 6 bases. The CDR3 coding sequence is TGTGCCAGCAGCTCCGGAACAGGGGCCGAGCAGTACTTC. Its protein is CASSSGTGAEQYF.

This clone has a single count. The V and J genes are TRBV6-5 and TRBJ2-1; D is uncertain. Trimming took 10 bases from V and 0 from J, leaving 13 bases between them. The V gene's germline CDR1 is MNHEY and CDR2 SVGAGI. The CDR3 loop spans 14 amino acids. The CDR3 sequence is CATHWRSSYNEQFF. CDR3 bases: TGTGCCACCCACTGGAGAAGCTCCTACAATGAGCAGTTCTTC.

This clone was seen a handful of times. Here the CDR3 DNA reads TGTGCCAGTACATTCACAGATACGCAGTATTTT. Protein sequence: CASTFTDTQYF. The V call is TRBV19, the J call TRBJ2-3; D unclear. V dropped 7 bases and J dropped 2 bases, with 4 bases sitting between them. Germline CDR1 and CDR2: LNHDA and SQIVND (reference sequence). This CDR3 spans 11 amino acids.

This clone was seen only once. The chain uses TRBV28 and TRBJ2-5; D might be TRBD2 (6 bases). Germline lookup yields CDR1 MDHEN and CDR2 SYDVKM. Trimming pared 1 base from V and 8 bases from J, leaving 23 bases between. CDR3 length equals 17 residues. The CDR3 DNA reads as TGTGCCAGCAGTTTATTGTACGGGATGGTAGCGGAGGGTACCCAGTACTTC. It codes for CASSLLYGMVAEGTQYF.